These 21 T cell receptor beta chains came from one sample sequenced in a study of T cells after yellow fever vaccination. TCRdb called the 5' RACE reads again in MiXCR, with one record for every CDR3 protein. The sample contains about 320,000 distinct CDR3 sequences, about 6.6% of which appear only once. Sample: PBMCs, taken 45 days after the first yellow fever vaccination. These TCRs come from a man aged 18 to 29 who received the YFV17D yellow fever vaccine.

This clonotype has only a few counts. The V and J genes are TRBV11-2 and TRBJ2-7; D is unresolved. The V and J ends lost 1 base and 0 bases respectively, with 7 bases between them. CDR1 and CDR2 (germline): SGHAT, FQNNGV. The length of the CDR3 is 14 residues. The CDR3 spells CASSLAQYSYEQYV. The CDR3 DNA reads TGTGCCAGCAGCTTAGCACAGTACTCCTACGAGCAGTACGTC.

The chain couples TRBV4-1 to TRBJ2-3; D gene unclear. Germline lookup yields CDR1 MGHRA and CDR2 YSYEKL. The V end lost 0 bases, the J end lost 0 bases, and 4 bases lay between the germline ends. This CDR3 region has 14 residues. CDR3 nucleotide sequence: TGCGCCAGCAGCCAAGACTCTAGCACAGATACGCAGTATTTT. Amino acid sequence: CASSQDSSTDTQYF.

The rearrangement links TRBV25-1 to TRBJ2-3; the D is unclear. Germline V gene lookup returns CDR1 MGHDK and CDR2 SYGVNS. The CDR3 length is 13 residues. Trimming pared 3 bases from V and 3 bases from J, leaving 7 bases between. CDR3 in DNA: TGTGCCAGCAGTGATCGGTGGACAGATACGCAGTATTTT. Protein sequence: CASSDRWTDTQYF. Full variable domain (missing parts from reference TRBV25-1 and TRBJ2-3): EADIYQTPRYLVIGTGKKITLECSQTMGHDKMYWYQQDPGMELHLIHYSYGVNSTEKGDLSSESTVSRIRTEHFPLTLESARPSHTSQYLCASSDRWTDTQYFGPGTRLTVL.

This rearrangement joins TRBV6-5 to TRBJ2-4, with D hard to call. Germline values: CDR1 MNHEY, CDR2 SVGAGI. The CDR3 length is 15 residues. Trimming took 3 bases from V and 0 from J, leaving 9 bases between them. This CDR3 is CASSYVGLAKNIQYF. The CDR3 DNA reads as TGTGCCAGCAGTTATGTCGGGCTAGCCAAAAACATTCAGTACTTC.

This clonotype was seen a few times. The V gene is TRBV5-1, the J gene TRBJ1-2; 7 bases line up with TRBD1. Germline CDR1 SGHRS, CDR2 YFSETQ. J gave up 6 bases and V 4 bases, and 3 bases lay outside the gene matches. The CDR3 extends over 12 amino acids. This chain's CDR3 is CASSQDRDGYTF. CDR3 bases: TGCGCCAGCAGCCAAGACAGGGATGGCTACACCTTC. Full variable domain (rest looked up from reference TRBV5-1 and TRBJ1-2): KAGVTQTPRYLIKTRGQQVTLSCSPISGHRSVSWYQQTPGQGLQFLFEYFSETQRNKGNFPGRFSGRQFSNSRSEMNVSTLELGDSALYLCASSQDRDGYTFGSGTRLTVV.

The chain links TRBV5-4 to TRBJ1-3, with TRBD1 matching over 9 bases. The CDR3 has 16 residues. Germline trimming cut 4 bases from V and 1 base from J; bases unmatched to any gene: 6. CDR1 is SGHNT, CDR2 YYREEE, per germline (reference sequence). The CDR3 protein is CASSVGQGDSGNTIYF. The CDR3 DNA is TGTGCCAGCAGCGTGGGACAGGGAGATTCTGGAAACACCATATATTTT.

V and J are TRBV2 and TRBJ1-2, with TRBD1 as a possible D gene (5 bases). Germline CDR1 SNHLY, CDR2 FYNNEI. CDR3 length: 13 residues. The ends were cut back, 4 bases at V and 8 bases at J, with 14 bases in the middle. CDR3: CASSAGTSLGYTF. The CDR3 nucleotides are TGTGCCAGCAGTGCTGGGACTTCTCTCGGCTACACCTTC.

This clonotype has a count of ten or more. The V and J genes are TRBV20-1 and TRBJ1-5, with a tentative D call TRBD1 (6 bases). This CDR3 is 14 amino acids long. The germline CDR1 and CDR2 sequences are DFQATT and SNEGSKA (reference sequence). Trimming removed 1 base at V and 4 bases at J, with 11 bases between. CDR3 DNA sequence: TGCAGTGCTAGAGCCCTCCAGGGGAATCAGCCCCAGCATTTT. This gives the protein CSARALQGNQPQHF.

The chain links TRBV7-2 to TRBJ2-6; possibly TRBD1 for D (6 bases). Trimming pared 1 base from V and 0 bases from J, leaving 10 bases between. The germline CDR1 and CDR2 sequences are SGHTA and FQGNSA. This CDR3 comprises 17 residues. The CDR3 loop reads CASSLGTVSSGANVLTF. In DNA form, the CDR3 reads TGTGCCAGCAGCTTAGGGACAGTTAGCTCTGGGGCCAACGTCCTGACTTTC.

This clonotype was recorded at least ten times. The CDR3 bases are TGTGCCGTCAGCCTGGAGCAGTACTTC. It encodes CAVSLEQYF. The genes are TRBV24-1 and TRBJ2-7; D remains ambiguous. V lost 12 bases and J 7 bases, leaving 9 bases between the germline ends. This CDR3 has 9 residues. Germline lookup yields CDR1 KGHDR and CDR2 SFDVKD.

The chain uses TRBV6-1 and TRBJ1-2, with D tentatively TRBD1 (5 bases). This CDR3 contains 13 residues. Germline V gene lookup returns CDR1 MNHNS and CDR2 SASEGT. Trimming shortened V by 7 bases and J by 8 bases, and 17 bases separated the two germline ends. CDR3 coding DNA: TGTGCCAGCAAGGAGGGGCGCGTCTTCGGCTACACCTTC. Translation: CASKEGRVFGYTF.

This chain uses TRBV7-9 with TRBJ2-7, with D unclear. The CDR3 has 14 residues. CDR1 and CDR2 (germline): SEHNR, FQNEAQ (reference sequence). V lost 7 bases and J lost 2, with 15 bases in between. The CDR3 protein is CASISRTDPYEQYF. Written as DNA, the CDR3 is TGTGCCAGCATCTCTCGCACAGATCCCTACGAGCAGTACTTC.

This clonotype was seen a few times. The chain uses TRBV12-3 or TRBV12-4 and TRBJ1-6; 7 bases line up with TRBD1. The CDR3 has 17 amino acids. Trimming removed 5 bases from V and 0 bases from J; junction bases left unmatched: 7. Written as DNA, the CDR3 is TGTGCCAGCAGTAAACACAGGGGTGGCTCCTATAATTCACCCCTCCACTTT. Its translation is CASSKHRGGSYNSPLHF.

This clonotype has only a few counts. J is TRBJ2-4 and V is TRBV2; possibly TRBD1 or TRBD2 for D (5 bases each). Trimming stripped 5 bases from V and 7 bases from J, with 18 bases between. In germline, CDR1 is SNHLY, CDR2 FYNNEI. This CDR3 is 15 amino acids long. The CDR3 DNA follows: TGTGCCAGCAGTCCCCCATTTGAGGGGAAGAACATTCAGTACTTC. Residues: CASSPPFEGKNIQYF. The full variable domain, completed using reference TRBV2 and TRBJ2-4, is EPEVTQTPSHQVTQMGQEVILRCVPISNHLYFYWYRQILGQKVEFLVSFYNNEISEKSEIFDDQFSVERPDGSNFTLKIRSTKLEDSAMYFCASSPPFEGKNIQYFGAGTRLSVL.

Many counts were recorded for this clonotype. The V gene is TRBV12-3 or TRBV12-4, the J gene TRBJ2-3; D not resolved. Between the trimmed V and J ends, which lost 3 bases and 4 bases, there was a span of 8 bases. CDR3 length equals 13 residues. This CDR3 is CASSFRVPDTQYF. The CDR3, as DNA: TGTGCCAGCAGTTTTAGGGTTCCAGATACGCAGTATTTT.

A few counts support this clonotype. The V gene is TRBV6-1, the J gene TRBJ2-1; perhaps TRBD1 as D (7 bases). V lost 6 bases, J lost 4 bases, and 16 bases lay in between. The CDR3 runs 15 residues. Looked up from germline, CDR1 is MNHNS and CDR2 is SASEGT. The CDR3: CASSLEGARYNEQFF. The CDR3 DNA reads TGTGCCAGCAGCCTGGAGGGGGCAAGGTACAATGAGCAGTTCTTC.

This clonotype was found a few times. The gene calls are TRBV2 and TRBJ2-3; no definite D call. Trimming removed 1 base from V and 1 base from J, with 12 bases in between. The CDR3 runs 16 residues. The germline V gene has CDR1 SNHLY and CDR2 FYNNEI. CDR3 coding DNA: TGTGCCAGCAGTGAAGGGACCGCCGTTCGCACAGATACGCAGTATTTT. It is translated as CASSEGTAVRTDTQYF.

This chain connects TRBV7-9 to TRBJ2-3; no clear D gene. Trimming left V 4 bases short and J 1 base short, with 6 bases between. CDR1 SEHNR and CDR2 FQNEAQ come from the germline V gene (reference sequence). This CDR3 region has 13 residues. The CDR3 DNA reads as TGTGCCAGCAGCTCACACGGCACAGATACGCAGTATTTT. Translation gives CASSSHGTDTQYF. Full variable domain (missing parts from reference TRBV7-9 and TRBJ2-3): DTGVSQNPRHKITKRGQNVTFRCDPISEHNRLYWYRQTLGQGPEFLTYFQNEAQLEKSRLLSDRFSAERPKGSFSTLEIQRTEQGDSAMYLCASSSHGTDTQYFGPGTRLTVL.

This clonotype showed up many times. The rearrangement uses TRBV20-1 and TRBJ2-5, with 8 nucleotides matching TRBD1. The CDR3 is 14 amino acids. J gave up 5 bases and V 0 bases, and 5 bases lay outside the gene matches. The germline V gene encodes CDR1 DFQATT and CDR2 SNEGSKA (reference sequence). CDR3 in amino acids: CSARDVTGDETQYF. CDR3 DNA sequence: TGCAGTGCTAGAGATGTGACAGGGGACGAGACCCAGTACTTC.

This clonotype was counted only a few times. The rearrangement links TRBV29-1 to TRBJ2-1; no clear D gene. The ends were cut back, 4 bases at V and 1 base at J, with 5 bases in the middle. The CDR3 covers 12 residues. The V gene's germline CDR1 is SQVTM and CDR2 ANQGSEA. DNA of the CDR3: TGCAGCGTTGTCCCGTCCTACAATGAGCAGTTCTTC. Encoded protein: CSVVPSYNEQFF.

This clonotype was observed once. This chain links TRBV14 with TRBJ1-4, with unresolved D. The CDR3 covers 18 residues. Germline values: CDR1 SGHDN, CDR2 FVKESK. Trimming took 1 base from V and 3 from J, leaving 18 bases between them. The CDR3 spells CASSQGVGKGMANEKLFF. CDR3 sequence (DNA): TGTGCCAGCAGCCAAGGAGTTGGCAAGGGAATGGCTAATGAAAAACTGTTTTTT. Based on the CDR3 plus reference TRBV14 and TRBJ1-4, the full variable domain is EAGVTQFPSHSVIEKGQTVTLRCDPISGHDNLYWYRRVMGKEIKFLLHFVKESKQDESGMPNNRFLAERTGGTYSTLKVQPAELEDSGVYFCASSQGVGKGMANEKLFFGSGTQLSVL.